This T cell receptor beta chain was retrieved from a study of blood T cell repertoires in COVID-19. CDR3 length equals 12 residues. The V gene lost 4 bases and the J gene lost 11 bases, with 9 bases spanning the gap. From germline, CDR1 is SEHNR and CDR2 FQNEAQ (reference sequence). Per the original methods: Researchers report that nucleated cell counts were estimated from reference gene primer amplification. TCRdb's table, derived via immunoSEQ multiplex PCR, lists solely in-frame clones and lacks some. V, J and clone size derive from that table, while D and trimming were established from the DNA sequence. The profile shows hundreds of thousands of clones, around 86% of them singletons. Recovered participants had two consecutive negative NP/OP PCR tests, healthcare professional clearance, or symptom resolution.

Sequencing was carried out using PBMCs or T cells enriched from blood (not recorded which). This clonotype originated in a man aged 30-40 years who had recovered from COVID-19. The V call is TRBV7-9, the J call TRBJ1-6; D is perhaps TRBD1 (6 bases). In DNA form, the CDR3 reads TGTGCCAGCAGCTCGACAGGTACACCCCTCCACTTT. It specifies CASSSTGTPLHF.